The clone carrying this T cell receptor (beta chain) has a handful of counts. Its antigen is as yet unknown. One entry per CDR3 protein, called by TCRdb with MiXCR from the 5' RACE reads. The sample contains around 1.7 million distinct CDR3 sequences, 32% of which appear only once. The sample comes from a study of identical twins. Study-wide results and limits: Twins showed weaker excess sharing in their beta out-of-frame sequences.

Healthy Caucasians made up all donors. The sample comprised cord blood. The clonotype was recovered from a newborn girl in good health.

The CDR3 DNA reads as TGTGCCAGCAGTAAAGGGGAGGGAAACTATGGCTACACCTTC. Translation: CASSKGEGNYGYTF. The genes are TRBV2 and TRBJ1-2, with D perhaps TRBD1 (5 bases). From germline, CDR1 is SNHLY and CDR2 FYNNEI. The V and J ends lost 5 bases and 2 bases respectively, with 12 bases between them. The CDR3 is 14 residues long.